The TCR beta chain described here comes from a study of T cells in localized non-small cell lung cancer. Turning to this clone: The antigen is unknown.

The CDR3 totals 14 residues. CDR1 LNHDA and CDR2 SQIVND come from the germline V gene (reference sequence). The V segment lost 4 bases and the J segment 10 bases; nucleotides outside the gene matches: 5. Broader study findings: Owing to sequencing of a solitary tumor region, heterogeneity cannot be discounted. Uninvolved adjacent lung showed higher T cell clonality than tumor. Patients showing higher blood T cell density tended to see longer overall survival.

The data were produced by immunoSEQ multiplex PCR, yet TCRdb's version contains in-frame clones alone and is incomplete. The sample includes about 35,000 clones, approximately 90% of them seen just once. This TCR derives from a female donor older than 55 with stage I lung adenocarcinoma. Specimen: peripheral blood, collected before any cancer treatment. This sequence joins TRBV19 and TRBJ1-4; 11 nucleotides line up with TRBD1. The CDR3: CASSTGQGAAKLFF. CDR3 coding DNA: TGTGCCAGTAGTACCGGACAGGGGGCTGCAAAACTGTTTTTT.